This passage covers 27 T cell receptor beta chains from one sample sequenced in a study of identical twins. TCRdb re-called the 5' RACE reads through MiXCR, storing one row per CDR3 protein. The sample shows 650,000 to 800,000 distinct CDR3 sequences, 8.6% of them seen only once. The data also belong to a second study, concerning yellow fever vaccine responses in identical twins.

Input material: PBMCs. The receptors come from a woman under 30 in good health.

This clonotype was seen a few times. V gene TRBV12-3 or TRBV12-4 combines with J gene TRBJ1-1, with D perhaps TRBD1 (5 bases). Trimming pared 5 bases from V and 8 bases from J, leaving 9 bases between. The CDR3 sequence is 11 residues long. The CDR3 loop reads CASSMSGEAFF. The CDR3 bases are TGTGCCAGCAGTATGTCAGGGGAAGCTTTCTTT.

This clonotype was detected many times. V is TRBV5-6 and J is TRBJ2-2; maybe TRBD2 (5 bases). V lost 2 bases, J lost 1 base, and 9 bases lay in between. The CDR3 consists of 15 residues. From germline, CDR1 is SGHDT and CDR2 YYEEEE. CDR3 nucleotide sequence: TGTGCCAGCAGCTTTGTGGGGAGGAACACCGGGGAGCTGTTTTTT. Translating gives CASSFVGRNTGELFF.

This clonotype appeared a few times. The chain recombines TRBV20-1 with TRBJ2-5; TRBD1 matches 10 bases. Trimming took 4 bases from V and 5 from J; bases not matched to a gene: 13. CDR3 length: 16 amino acids. Germline V CDR1 and CDR2: DFQATT, SNEGSKA (reference sequence). This CDR3 reads CSATLPRQGAWETQYF. In DNA, the CDR3 is TGCAGTGCTACCCTACCCAGACAGGGGGCCTGGGAGACCCAGTACTTC.

This clonotype was observed at least ten times. CDR3 sequence: CASSVIAGTTANEQFF. The CDR3 DNA is TGCGCCAGCAGCGTGATAGCGGGGACGACCGCCAATGAGCAGTTCTTC. The chain links TRBV5-1 to TRBJ2-1, with 8 bases lining up with TRBD2. The CDR3 has 16 amino acids. With 4 bases clipped from V and 6 bases from J, the junction kept 12 bases outside the gene matches. Germline V lookup: CDR1 SGHRS, CDR2 YFSETQ.

V usage is TRBV4-2 and J usage is TRBJ2-4; maybe TRBD1 (6 bases). Germline loops: CDR1 LGHNA, CDR2 YNFKEQ. The V end lost 5 bases, the J end lost 0 bases, and 20 bases lay between the germline ends. This CDR3 comprises 18 residues. The CDR3 protein is CASSSELQGKKAKNIQYF. DNA for the CDR3: TGTGCCAGCAGCAGTGAGCTACAGGGAAAAAAAGCCAAAAACATTCAGTACTTC.

This clonotype was recorded at least ten times. V gene TRBV6-2 or TRBV6-3 combines with J gene TRBJ2-3, with 10 bases identical to TRBD2. CDR3 length: 16 residues. Losses at the gene ends were 4 bases for V and 3 bases for J; bases not matched to a gene: 7. Germline CDR1 is MNHEY and CDR2 is SVGEGT. CDR3 nucleotides: TGTGCCAGCAGTTTCCGCGGACTAGCGGAAACAGATACGCAGTATTTT. The encoded protein is CASSFRGLAETDTQYF.

This clonotype has just a few counts. The chain carries TRBV11-2 and TRBJ2-1; D is undetermined. Per the germline V gene, CDR1 is SGHAT and CDR2 is FQNNGV. This CDR3 has 15 residues. Trimming cost V 1 base and J 0 bases, with 7 bases left between them. This CDR3 reads CASSLVLVSYNEQFF. For the CDR3, the DNA is TGTGCCAGCAGCTTAGTTCTGGTCTCCTACAATGAGCAGTTCTTC. The variable domain in full, with the rest retrieved from reference TRBV11-2 and TRBJ2-1, is EAGVAQSPRYKIIEKRQSVAFWCNPISGHATLYWYQQILGQGPKLLIQFQNNGVVDDSQLPKDRFSAERLKGVDSTLKIQPAKLEDSAVYLCASSLVLVSYNEQFFGPGTRLTVL.

This clonotype occurred many times. The chain uses TRBV10-3 and TRBJ2-2, with no clear D. Germline V gives CDR1 ENHRY, CDR2 SYGVKD. Trimming removed 4 bases from V and 7 bases from J, with 10 bases in between. The CDR3 has 13 residues. CDR3 loop: CAISAPIIGELFF. For the CDR3, the DNA is TGTGCCATCAGTGCACCTATAATCGGGGAGCTGTTTTTT.

The rearrangement links TRBV23-1 to TRBJ1-5; TRBD1 might be the D (6 bases). TRBV23-1 is identified as an open reading frame with a role that is uncertain. V was clipped by 1 base and J by 0 bases, with 16 bases between them. There are 18 residues in the CDR3. The DNA for the CDR3 is TGCGCCAGCAGTCAATTGGACAGCTTTTCTGGTAGCAATCAGCCCCAGCATTTT. It specifies CASSQLDSFSGSNQPQHF.

V gene TRBV20-1 combines with J gene TRBJ2-5; the D is unclear. The germline V and J ends were trimmed by 0 bases and 5 bases, with 19 bases remaining between them. CDR1 and CDR2 (germline): DFQATT, SNEGSKA (reference sequence). The CDR3 is made up of 16 amino acids. The CDR3 nucleotides are TGCAGTGCTAGAGATTTACGCGGCTCGCCCCCGGAGACCCAGTACTTC. Translation gives CSARDLRGSPPETQYF.

V is TRBV27 and J is TRBJ2-7, with 8 bases aligning to TRBD1. V shed 6 bases and J 1 base; nucleotides not matched to a gene: 8. The CDR3 is made up of 15 amino acids. Germline V gene data show CDR1 as MNHEY and CDR2 as SMNVEV (reference sequence). CDR3 nucleotide sequence: TGTGCCAGCAGCTCGGACAGGGCCGTTTCCTACGAGCAGTACTTC. Encoded protein: CASSSDRAVSYEQYF.

This clonotype was counted many times. The chain employs TRBV5-8 and TRBJ2-1; the match to TRBD2 covers 7 bases. Germline CDR1 and CDR2: SGHTS and YDEGEE. The length of the CDR3 is 12 residues. J was trimmed by 15 bases and V by 1 base; bases with no gene match: 7. This chain's CDR3 is CASSLRGGKPFF. The CDR3 DNA sequence: TGTGCCAGCAGCTTGCGCGGGGGTAAACCGTTCTTC.

This clonotype was detected many times. The gene calls are TRBV5-1 and TRBJ2-7; a weak D match, TRBD1 (7 bases). Germline-derived CDR1 and CDR2 are SGHRS and YFSETQ. This CDR3 region has 14 residues. Between the trimmed V and J ends, which lost 5 bases and 3 bases, there was a span of 15 bases. The CDR3 nucleotides are TGCGCCAGCAGTGCGGGACAGAGATACTACGAGCAGTACTTC. It codes for CASSAGQRYYEQYF.

The sample holds a few counts of this clonotype. This chain uses TRBV6-2 or TRBV6-3 with TRBJ2-1; unclear D gene. Trimming cost V 0 bases and J 4 bases, with 7 bases left between them. The germline V gene has CDR1 MNHEY and CDR2 SVGEGT. This CDR3 has 14 residues. CDR3 loop: CASSYSQGYNEQFF. As DNA, the CDR3 is TGTGCCAGCAGTTACTCGCAAGGGTACAATGAGCAGTTCTTC.

This chain uses TRBV15 with TRBJ1-2; 7 positions agree with TRBD1. In germline, CDR1 is LNHNV, CDR2 YYDKDF (reference sequence). The ends lost 0 bases at V and 3 bases at J; junction bases unmatched: 10. This CDR3 is built from 17 residues. For the CDR3, the DNA is TGTGCCACCAGCAGAGATCGGACAGGCTTGGGGTACTATGGCTACACCTTC. Translated, it gives CATSRDRTGLGYYGYTF.

This clonotype was seen repeatedly, ten times or more. The chain is built from TRBV12-3 or TRBV12-4 and TRBJ1-1; D gene uncertain. V was pared by 6 bases and J by 9 bases, with 17 bases between. The CDR3 has 13 residues. CDR3 in DNA: TGTGCCAGCAGGCTTAACGGTGATATTAAAGCTTTCTTT. This encodes CASRLNGDIKAFF.

The chain recombines TRBV3-1 with TRBJ2-1; the D gene is possibly TRBD1 (5 bases). The V gene's germline CDR1 is LGHDT and CDR2 YNNKEL (reference sequence). This CDR3 is 18 amino acids long. V dropped 2 bases and J dropped 0 bases, with 17 bases sitting between them. This CDR3 is CASSQQSSYRSSYNEQFF. CDR3 coding DNA: TGTGCCAGCAGCCAACAGTCAAGTTACAGGAGCTCCTACAATGAGCAGTTCTTC.

This clonotype turned up a few times. This rearrangement joins TRBV6-4 to TRBJ2-1; the D is unclear. This CDR3 contains 14 residues. Germline CDR1 and CDR2: MRHNA and SNTAGT. Between the trimmed V and J ends, which lost 2 bases and 5 bases, there was a span of 10 bases. The CDR3 loop reads CASSDPIGNNEQFF. CDR3 DNA sequence: TGTGCCAGCAGTGACCCCATTGGGAACAATGAGCAGTTCTTC.

This clonotype was seen a handful of times. The chain uses TRBV10-1 and TRBJ2-2, with D uncertain. This CDR3 is 15 amino acids long. The V and J ends lost 8 bases and 1 base respectively, with 14 bases between them. The V gene's germline CDR1 is WNHNN and CDR2 SYGVQD (reference sequence). The DNA of the CDR3 is TGCGCCAGCTCCCCCATAGACTTGAACACCGGGGAGCTGTTTTTT. This encodes CASSPIDLNTGELFF.

A few counts support this clonotype. The genes are TRBV21-1 and TRBJ2-2; no check of the table's D call, TRBD2, against the DNA was made. TRBV21-1 constitutes a pseudogene. The CDR3 has 18 amino acids. This CDR3 is CASSKSGSGGTNTGELFF. The DNA of the CDR3 is TGTGCCAGCAGCAAATCAGGTAGCGGGGGGACGAACACCGGGGAGCTGTTTTTT.

In its sample, this clonotype was seen many times. V and J are TRBV4-1 and TRBJ2-7, with D possibly called TRBD1 or TRBD2 (5 bases each). V lost 2 bases to trimming and J lost 7 bases, with 12 bases between them. This CDR3 has 13 amino acids. Germline lookup yields CDR1 MGHRA and CDR2 YSYEKL. The CDR3 DNA is TGCGCCAGCAGCCAACTCGGGGCTCAAGAGCAGTACTTC. Translation: CASSQLGAQEQYF.

This clonotype showed up just a few times. Here the CDR3 DNA reads TGCGCCAGCAGCTTGGGAGCCACAACTAATGAAAAACTGTTTTTT. Its translation is CASSLGATTNEKLFF. The chain is built from TRBV5-1 and TRBJ1-4; D call uncertain. The CDR3 contains 15 residues. The V gene's germline CDR1 is SGHRS and CDR2 YFSETQ. V was cut by 0 bases and J by 0 bases, with 6 bases left in between.

This clonotype was picked up many times. This chain joins TRBV12-3 or TRBV12-4 and TRBJ2-7; D gene ambiguous. V shed 1 base and J shed 2 bases, with 9 bases lying between them. CDR3 length: 14 amino acids. CDR3 sequence (DNA): TGTGCCAGCAGTTTAGAGAGGTCAACCTACGAGCAGTACTTC. It translates to CASSLERSTYEQYF.

This clonotype occurred a few times. CDR3 amino acids: CASSVGGPLVEQFF. The CDR3 bases are TGTGCCAGCAGCGTAGGGGGACCCCTGGTTGAGCAGTTCTTC. The rearrangement joins TRBV9 to TRBJ2-1, with D possibly called TRBD1 or TRBD2 (5 bases each). The CDR3 runs 14 residues. The V gene lost 0 bases and the J gene lost 9 bases, with 13 bases spanning the gap. Germline V CDR1 and CDR2: SGDLS, YYNGEE.

In its sample, this clonotype was seen many times. The rearrangement joins TRBV20-1 to TRBJ2-2; 13 nucleotides align to TRBD2. This CDR3 has 18 residues. Germline CDR1 DFQATT, CDR2 SNEGSKA (reference sequence). V shed 6 bases and J 1 base; nucleotides not matched to a gene: 11. CDR3 sequence (DNA): TGCAGTGCAACCCCCGGTGGACTAGCGGGAGTGAACACCGGGGAGCTGTTTTTT. This codes for CSATPGGLAGVNTGELFF.

V usage is TRBV20-1 and J usage is TRBJ2-7; maybe TRBD1 (6 bases). Germline V gene sequence: CDR1 DFQATT, CDR2 SNEGSKA (reference sequence). This CDR3 comprises 17 residues. Trimming took off 6 bases at V and 1 base at J, with 25 bases between the two ends. The chain's CDR3 is CSAPSVGGRAGSYEQYF. The CDR3, as DNA: TGCAGTGCCCCGTCCGTTGGGGGCAGGGCCGGTTCCTACGAGCAGTACTTC.

V and J are TRBV6-1 and TRBJ2-2; 13 bases line up with TRBD2. The CDR3 sequence is 17 residues long. Germline assignment: CDR1 MNHNS and CDR2 SASEGT. V lost 5 bases to trimming and J lost 0 bases; unmatched junction nucleotides: 3. In DNA, the CDR3 is TGTGCCAGCAGTCAGACTAGCGGGGGGACGAACACCGGGGAGCTGTTTTTT. This gives the protein CASSQTSGGTNTGELFF.